The present T cell receptor (beta chain) was sequenced within a study of blood T cells in healthy people across ages. The length of the CDR3 is 18 residues. The V gene's germline CDR1 is WSHSY and CDR2 SAAADI. Trimming took 7 bases from V and 2 from J; bases not matched to a gene: 10. Together with a sample-barcoded 5' primer, a J-beta primer mix was included in a second PCR lasting roughly 6 to 12 cycles. TCRdb used MiXCR to reprocess the 5' RACE reads, holding one entry per CDR3 protein. The sample lists about 1.6 million distinct CDR3 sequences; roughly 30% were seen once. This chain links TRBV10-2 with TRBJ2-1; 14 bases map to TRBD2. The clonotype comes from a woman aged 25 to 39 in good health. The sequenced sample was blood. In DNA, the CDR3 is TGCGCCAGCAAACCGGGACTAGCGGGGGAAGGGCCCTACAATGAGCAGTTCTTC. Amino acids: CASKPGLAGEGPYNEQFF.